Here is one T cell receptor beta chain with its context. Its antigen is as yet unknown. This record belongs to a study of T-cell memory formation after mild COVID-19. The study, taken as a whole, reports: Nothing confirmed that second-wave clones peaking on day 37 were specific for SARS-CoV-2. The pre-infection memory compartment contained some responding clones, suggesting cross-reactive memory joined.

TCRdb re-called the 5' RACE reads through MiXCR, storing one row per CDR3 protein. The table includes 150,000 or so distinct CDR3 sequences, around 10% detected once. Germline CDR1 reads SNHLY; CDR2 reads FYNNEI. There are 13 residues in the CDR3. Trimming removed 7 bases from V and 2 bases from J, with 11 bases in between. This sequence originates from a man between 18 and 35 years old who had mild COVID-19 (a few samples of this study predate the infection). Cell type and time point are not known. The rearrangement joins TRBV2 to TRBJ1-1, with unresolved D. The source material was PBMCs or a T cell subset sorted from them (not recorded which). CDR3 in DNA: TGTGCCAGCACCCCTTTTGGTAACACTGAAGCTTTCTTT. Protein product: CASTPFGNTEAFF.